This T cell receptor (beta chain) appears in the sequencing data of a study of T cell repertoires in cytomegalovirus infection. Study results and caveats: CMV-specific HLA-C-restricted TCR beta clonotypes dominated the ex vivo response.

Trimming at V came to 3 bases and at J to 10 bases, leaving 8 bases not matched to a gene. This CDR3 comprises 15 residues. Per germline, CDR1 SGHVS and CDR2 FQNEAQ. A few counts support this clonotype. Its antigen is not identified. TCRdb re-called the reads with MiXCR, one entry per CDR3 protein. In the table there are a few hundred thousand distinct CDR3 sequences, roughly 43% of which are singletons. This material consisted of cultured PBMCs, taken from culture after CMV antigen stimulation. The receptor was isolated from a human donor in good health (CMV status not recorded). Some clones in this sample may be carry-over from other donors' samples. The chain combines TRBV7-8 with TRBJ2-1, with TRBD2 matching over 11 bases. The CDR3: CASSFFSGGAGEQFF. The CDR3 bases are TGTGCCAGCAGCTTCTTTAGCGGGGGGGCCGGGGAGCAGTTCTTC.